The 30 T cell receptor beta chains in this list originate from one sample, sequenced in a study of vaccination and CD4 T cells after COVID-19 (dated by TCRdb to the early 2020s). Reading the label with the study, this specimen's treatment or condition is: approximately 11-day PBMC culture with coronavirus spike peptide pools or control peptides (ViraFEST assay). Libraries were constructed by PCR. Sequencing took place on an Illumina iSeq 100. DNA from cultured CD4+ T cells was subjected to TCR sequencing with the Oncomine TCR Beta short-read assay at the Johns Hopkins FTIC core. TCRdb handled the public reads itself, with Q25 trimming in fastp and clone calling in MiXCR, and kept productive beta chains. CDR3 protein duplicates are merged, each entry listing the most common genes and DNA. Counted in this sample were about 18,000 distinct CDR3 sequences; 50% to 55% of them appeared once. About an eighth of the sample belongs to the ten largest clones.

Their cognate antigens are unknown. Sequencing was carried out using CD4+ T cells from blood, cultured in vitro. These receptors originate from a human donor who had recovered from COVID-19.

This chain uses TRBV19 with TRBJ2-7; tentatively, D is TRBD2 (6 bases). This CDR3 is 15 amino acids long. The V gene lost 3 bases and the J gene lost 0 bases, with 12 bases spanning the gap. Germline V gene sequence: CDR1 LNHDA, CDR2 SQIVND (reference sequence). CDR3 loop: CASSMGLLSSYEQYF. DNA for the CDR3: TGTGCCAGTAGTATGGGACTTCTCAGCTCCTACGAGCAGTACTTC.

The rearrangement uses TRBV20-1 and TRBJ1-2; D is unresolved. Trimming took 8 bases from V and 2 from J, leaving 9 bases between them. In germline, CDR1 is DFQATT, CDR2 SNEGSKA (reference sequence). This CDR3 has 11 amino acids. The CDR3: CSYETNYGYTF. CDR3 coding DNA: TGCAGTTATGAAACCAACTATGGCTACACCTTC.

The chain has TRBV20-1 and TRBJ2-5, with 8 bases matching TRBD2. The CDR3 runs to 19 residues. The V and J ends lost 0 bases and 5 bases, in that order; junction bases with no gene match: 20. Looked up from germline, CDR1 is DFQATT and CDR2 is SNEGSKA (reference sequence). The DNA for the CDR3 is TGCAGTGCTAGAGACAGAACGGCTCAATCCGGGGGGGCCGTGGAGACCCAGTACTTC. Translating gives CSARDRTAQSGGAVETQYF.

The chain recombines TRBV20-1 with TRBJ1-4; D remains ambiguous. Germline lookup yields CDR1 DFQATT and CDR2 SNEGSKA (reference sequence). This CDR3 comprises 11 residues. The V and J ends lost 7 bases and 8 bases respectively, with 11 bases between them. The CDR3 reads CSGGESEKLFF. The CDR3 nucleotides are TGCAGTGGGGGTGAAAGCGAAAAACTGTTTTTT.

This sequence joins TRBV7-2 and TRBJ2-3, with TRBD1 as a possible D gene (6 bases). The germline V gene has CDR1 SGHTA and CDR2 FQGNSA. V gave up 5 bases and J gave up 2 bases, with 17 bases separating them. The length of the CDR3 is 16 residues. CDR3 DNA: TGTGCCAGCAGCCCCGCGGCAGGGGCGCTCACAGATACGCAGTATTTT. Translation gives CASSPAAGALTDTQYF.

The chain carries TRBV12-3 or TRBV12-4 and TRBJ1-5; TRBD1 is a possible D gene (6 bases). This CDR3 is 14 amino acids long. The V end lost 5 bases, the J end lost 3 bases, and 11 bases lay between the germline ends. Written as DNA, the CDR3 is TGTGCCAGCAGTAGACAGGAGATCAATCAGCCCCAGCATTTT. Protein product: CASSRQEINQPQHF.

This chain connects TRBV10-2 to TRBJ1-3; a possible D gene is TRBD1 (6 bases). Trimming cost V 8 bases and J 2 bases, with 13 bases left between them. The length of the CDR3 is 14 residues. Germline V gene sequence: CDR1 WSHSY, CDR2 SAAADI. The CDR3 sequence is CASGMGTPGNTIYF. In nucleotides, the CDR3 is TGCGCCAGCGGGATGGGGACACCTGGAAACACCATATATTTT.

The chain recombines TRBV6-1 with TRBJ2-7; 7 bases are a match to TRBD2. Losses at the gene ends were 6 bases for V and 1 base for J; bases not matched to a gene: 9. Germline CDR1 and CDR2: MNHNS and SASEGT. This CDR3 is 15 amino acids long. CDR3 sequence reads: CASSRQRGMSYEQYF. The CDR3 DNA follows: TGTGCCAGCAGCCGGCAGCGGGGTATGTCCTACGAGCAGTACTTC.

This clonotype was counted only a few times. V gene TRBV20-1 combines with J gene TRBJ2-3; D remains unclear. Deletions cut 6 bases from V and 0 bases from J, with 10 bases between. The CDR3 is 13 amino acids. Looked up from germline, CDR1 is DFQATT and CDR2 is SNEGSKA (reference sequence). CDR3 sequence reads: CSAGPPSTDTQYF. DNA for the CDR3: TGCAGTGCAGGGCCTCCAAGCACAGATACGCAGTATTTT.

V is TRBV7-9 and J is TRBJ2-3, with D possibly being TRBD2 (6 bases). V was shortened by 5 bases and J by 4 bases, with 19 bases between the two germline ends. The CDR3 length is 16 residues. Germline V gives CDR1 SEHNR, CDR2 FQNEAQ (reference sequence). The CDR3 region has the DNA TGTGCCAGCAGCCTCGTTGGGGAGGCCAACGCAGATACGCAGTATTTT. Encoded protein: CASSLVGEANADTQYF.

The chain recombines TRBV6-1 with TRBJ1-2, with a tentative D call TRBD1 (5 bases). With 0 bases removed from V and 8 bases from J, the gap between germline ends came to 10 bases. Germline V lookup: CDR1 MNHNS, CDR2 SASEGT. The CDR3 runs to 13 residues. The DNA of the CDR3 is TGTGCCAGCAGTGAAGCAGGGGTTATCGGCTACACCTTC. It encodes CASSEAGVIGYTF.

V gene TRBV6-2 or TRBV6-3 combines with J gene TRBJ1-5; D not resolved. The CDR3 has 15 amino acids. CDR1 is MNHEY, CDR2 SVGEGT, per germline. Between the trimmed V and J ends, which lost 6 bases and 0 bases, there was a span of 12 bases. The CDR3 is CASRLTDGSNQPQHF. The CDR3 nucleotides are TGTGCCAGCAGACTAACTGACGGTAGCAATCAGCCCCAGCATTTT.

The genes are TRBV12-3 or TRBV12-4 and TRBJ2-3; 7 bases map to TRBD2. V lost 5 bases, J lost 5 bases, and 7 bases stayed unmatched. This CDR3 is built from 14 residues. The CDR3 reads CASSKREAEDTQYF. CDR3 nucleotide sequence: TGTGCCAGCAGTAAGCGGGAAGCAGAAGATACGCAGTATTTT.

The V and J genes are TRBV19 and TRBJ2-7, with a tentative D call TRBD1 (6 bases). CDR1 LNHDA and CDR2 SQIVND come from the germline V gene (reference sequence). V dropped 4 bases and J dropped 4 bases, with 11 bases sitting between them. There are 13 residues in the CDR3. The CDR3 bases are TGTGCCAGTAGTACGCTACAGGGATACGAGCAGTACTTC. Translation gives CASSTLQGYEQYF.

The CDR3 region has the DNA TGCAGTGCTAGCGGACTAGCGGGAGGTCGGGATACGCAGTATTTT. It is translated as CSASGLAGGRDTQYF. The chain uses TRBV20-1 and TRBJ2-3; 14 bases fit TRBD2. J gave up 6 bases and V 3 bases, and 5 bases lay outside the gene matches. In germline, CDR1 is DFQATT, CDR2 SNEGSKA (reference sequence). The CDR3 has 15 residues.

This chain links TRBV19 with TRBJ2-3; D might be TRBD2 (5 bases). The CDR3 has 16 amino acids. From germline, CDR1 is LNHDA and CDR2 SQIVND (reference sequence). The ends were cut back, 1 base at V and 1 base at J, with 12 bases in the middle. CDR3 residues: CASSIAQRRGTDTQYF. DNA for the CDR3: TGTGCCAGTAGTATAGCCCAGCGGCGGGGCACAGATACGCAGTATTTT.

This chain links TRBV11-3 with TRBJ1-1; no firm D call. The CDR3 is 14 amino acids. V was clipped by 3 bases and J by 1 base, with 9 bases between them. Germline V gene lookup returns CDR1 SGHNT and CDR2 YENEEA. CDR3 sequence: CASSLRAANTEAFF. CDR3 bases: TGTGCCAGCAGCTTGCGGGCAGCGAACACTGAAGCTTTCTTT.

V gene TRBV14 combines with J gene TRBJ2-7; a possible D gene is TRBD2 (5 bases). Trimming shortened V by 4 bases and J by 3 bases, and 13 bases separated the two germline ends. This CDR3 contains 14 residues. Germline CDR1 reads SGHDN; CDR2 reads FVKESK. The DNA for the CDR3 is TGTGCCAGCAGCCCTGGCCGGGGAAGCTACGAGCAGTACTTC. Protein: CASSPGRGSYEQYF. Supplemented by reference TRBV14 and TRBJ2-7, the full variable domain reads EAGVTQFPSHSVIEKGQTVTLRCDPISGHDNLYWYRRVMGKEIKFLLHFVKESKQDESGMPNNRFLAERTGGTYSTLKVQPAELEDSGVYFCASSPGRGSYEQYFGPGTRLTVT.

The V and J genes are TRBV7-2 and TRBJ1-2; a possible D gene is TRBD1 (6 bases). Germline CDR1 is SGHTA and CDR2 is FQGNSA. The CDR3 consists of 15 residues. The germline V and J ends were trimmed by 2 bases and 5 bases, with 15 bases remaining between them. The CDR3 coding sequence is TGTGCCAGCAGCTTAAGTGGCAACCAGGGGTATGGCTACACCTTC. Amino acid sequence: CASSLSGNQGYGYTF.

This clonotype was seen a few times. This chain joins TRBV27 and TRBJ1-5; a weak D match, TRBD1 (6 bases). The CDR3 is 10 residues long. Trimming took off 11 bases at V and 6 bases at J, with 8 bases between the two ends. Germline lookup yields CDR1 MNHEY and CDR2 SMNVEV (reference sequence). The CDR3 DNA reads TGTGCCGGGGGGCCTCAGCCCCAGCATTTT. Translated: CAGGPQPQHF.

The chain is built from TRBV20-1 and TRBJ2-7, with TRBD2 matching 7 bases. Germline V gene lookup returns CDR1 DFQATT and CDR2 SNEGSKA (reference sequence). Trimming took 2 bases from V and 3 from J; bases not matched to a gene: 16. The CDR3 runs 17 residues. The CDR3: CSARLIRLARVGYEQYF. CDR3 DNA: TGCAGTGCTAGACTCATAAGACTAGCTCGAGTTGGCTACGAGCAGTACTTC.

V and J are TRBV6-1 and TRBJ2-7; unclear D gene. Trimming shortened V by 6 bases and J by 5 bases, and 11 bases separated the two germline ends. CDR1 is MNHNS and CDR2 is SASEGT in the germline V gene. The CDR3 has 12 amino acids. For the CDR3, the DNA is TGTGCCAGCAGCCCGGAGTATCACGAGCAGTACTTC. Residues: CASSPEYHEQYF.

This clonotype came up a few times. This CDR3 is CSARDAGGSNYGYTF. The CDR3 bases are TGCAGTGCTAGAGATGCAGGGGGATCTAACTATGGCTACACCTTC. The J gene is TRBJ1-2, the V gene TRBV20-1, with 7 bases lining up with TRBD1. The CDR3 sequence is 15 residues long. Germline V gene data show CDR1 as DFQATT and CDR2 as SNEGSKA (reference sequence). V gave up 0 bases and J gave up 0 bases; unmatched junction bases: 4.

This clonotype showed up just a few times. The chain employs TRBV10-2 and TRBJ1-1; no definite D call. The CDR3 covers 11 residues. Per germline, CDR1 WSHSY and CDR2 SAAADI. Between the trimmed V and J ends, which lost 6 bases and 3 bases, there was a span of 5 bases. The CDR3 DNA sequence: TGCGCCAGCAGGCGGGACACTGAAGCTTTCTTT. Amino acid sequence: CASRRDTEAFF.

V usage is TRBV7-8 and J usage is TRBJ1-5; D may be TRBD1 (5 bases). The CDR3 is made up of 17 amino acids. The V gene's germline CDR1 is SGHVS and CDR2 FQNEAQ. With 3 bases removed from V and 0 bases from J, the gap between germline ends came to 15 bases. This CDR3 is CASSFSWDVDSNQPQHF. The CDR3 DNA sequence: TGTGCCAGCAGCTTCTCCTGGGACGTCGATAGCAATCAGCCCCAGCATTTT.

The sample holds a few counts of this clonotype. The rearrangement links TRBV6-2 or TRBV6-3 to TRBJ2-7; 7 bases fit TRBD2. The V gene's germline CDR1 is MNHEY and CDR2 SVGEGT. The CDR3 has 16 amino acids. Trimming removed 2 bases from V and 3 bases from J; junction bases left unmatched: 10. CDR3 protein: CASSYPTHLAVYEQYF. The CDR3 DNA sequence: TGTGCCAGCAGTTACCCCACCCATCTAGCGGTCTACGAGCAGTACTTC.

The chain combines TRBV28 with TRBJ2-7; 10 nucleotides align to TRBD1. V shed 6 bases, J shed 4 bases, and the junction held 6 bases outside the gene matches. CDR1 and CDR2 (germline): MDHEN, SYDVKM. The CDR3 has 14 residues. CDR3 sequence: CASSSDRGLYEQYF. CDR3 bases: TGTGCCAGCAGCTCGGACAGGGGGTTATACGAGCAGTACTTC.

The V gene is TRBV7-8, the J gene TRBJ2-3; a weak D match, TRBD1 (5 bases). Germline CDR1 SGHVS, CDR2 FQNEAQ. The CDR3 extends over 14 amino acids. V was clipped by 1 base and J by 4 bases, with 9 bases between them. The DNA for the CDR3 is TGTGCCAGCAGCTTAGAGACAGCCGCAGATACGCAGTATTTT. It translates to CASSLETAADTQYF.

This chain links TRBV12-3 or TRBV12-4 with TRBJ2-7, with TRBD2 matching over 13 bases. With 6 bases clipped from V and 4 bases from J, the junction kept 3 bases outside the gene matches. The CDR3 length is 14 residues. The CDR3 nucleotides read TGTGCCAGCAGCCGGACTAGCGGGAGTTACGAGCAGTACTTC. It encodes CASSRTSGSYEQYF.

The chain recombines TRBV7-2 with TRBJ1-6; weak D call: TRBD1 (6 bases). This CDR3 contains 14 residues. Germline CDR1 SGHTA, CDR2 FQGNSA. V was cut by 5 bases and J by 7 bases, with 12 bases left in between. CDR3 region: CASSLWTDNSPLHF. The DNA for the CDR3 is TGTGCCAGCAGCCTTTGGACAGACAATTCACCCCTCCACTTT.